A single sample is the source of the 26 T cell receptor beta chains below, sequenced in a study of response to subunit inactivated influenza vaccine. MiXCR was run by TCRdb on the RT-PCR reads, yielding one entry per CDR3 protein. The top ten hold over 10% of the sample, which has around 150,000 distinct CDR3 sequences, under 13% seen once. This specimen consisted of non-naive T cells sorted from PBMCs, obtained around seven weeks after vaccination. All receptors come from a man in his fifties who received an inactivated influenza vaccine.

The chain combines TRBV5-6 with TRBJ1-3; possibly TRBD1 for D (6 bases). The CDR3 loop spans 14 amino acids. V dropped 4 bases and J dropped 14 bases, with 22 bases sitting between them. The germline V gene encodes CDR1 SGHDT and CDR2 YYEEEE. CDR3 sequence reads: CASSPGGGSKRLYF. CDR3 nucleotide sequence: TGTGCCAGCAGCCCCGGGGGGGGCTCGAAAAGGTTATATTTT.

At least ten counts were recorded for this clonotype. CDR3 in amino acids: CASGPDRVSYNEQFF. CDR3 sequence (DNA): TGCGCCAGCGGGCCTGACAGGGTGTCCTACAATGAGCAGTTCTTC. The chain uses TRBV5-1 and TRBJ2-1, with 7 bases aligning to TRBD1. V lost 7 bases and J lost 1; bases outside the gene matches: 8. From germline, CDR1 is SGHRS and CDR2 YFSETQ. The CDR3 consists of 15 residues.

Only a few counts were recorded for this clonotype. This chain joins TRBV2 and TRBJ2-3; D gene uncertain. The CDR3 sequence is 10 residues long. The germline CDR1 and CDR2 sequences are SNHLY and FYNNEI. Trimming stripped 10 bases from V and 5 bases from J, with 7 bases between. The CDR3 DNA sequence: TGTGCCATCGAGGAAGATACGCAGTATTTT. As protein: CAIEEDTQYF.

This clonotype was picked up many times. The chain links TRBV7-2 to TRBJ2-1; no firm D call. This CDR3 comprises 12 residues. V lost 2 bases and J 7 bases, leaving 6 bases between the germline ends. Germline lookup yields CDR1 SGHTA and CDR2 FQGNSA. CDR3 region: CASSLYVNEQFF. Here the CDR3 DNA reads TGTGCCAGCAGCTTATACGTTAATGAGCAGTTCTTC.

This clonotype appeared a few times. The J gene is TRBJ2-7, the V gene TRBV12-3 or TRBV12-4; TRBD2 matches at 10 bases. The CDR3 is 16 amino acids. With V trimmed by 4 bases and J by 0 bases, 6 bases remained unmatched. The CDR3 sequence is CASSSYLAGDSYEQYF. CDR3 coding DNA: TGTGCCAGCAGTTCTTATCTAGCGGGGGACTCCTACGAGCAGTACTTC.

This clonotype was counted between two and nine times. The V and J genes are TRBV5-1 and TRBJ2-3; tentatively, D is TRBD2 (5 bases). The length of the CDR3 is 14 residues. Germline V gives CDR1 SGHRS, CDR2 YFSETQ. The V end lost 5 bases, the J end lost 4 bases, and 14 bases lay between the germline ends. CDR3 in DNA: TGCGCCAGCAGGACTACTTCGGGCTCAGATACGCAGTATTTT. Its protein is CASRTTSGSDTQYF. The variable domain in full, with the rest retrieved from reference TRBV5-1 and TRBJ2-3, is KAGVTQTPRYLIKTRGQQVTLSCSPISGHRSVSWYQQTPGQGLQFLFEYFSETQRNKGNFPGRFSGRQFSNSRSEMNVSTLELGDSALYLCASRTTSGSDTQYFGPGTRLTVL.

A note on this clonotype: A much larger clone differs from this one at a single base, so this may be a read error. The genes are TRBV6-6 and TRBJ2-7, with D unresolved. Germline values: CDR1 MNHNY, CDR2 SVGAGI (reference sequence). The CDR3 length is 13 residues. The CDR3 sequence: CASSYGPSYEQDF. As DNA, the CDR3 is TGTGCCAGCAGTTACGGGCCGTCCTACGAGCAGGACTTC.

This clonotype turned up a few times. The chain joins TRBV3-1 to TRBJ2-1, with a tentative D call TRBD2 (6 bases). There are 15 residues in the CDR3. Trimming pared 1 base from V and 2 bases from J, leaving 9 bases between. Germline V gene data show CDR1 as LGHDT and CDR2 as YNNKEL (reference sequence). DNA of the CDR3: TGTGCCAGCAGCCAAGGACGGGGGACCTACAATGAGCAGTTCTTC. This translates into CASSQGRGTYNEQFF.

This clonotype has more than one count but fewer than ten. The V call is TRBV6-2 or TRBV6-3, the J call TRBJ2-1, with TRBD1 matching over 7 bases. This CDR3 region has 15 residues. Trimming removed 9 bases from V and 8 bases from J; junction bases left unmatched: 16. Per the germline V gene, CDR1 is MNHEY and CDR2 is SVGEGT. For the CDR3, the DNA is TGTGCCAGTAGCCCAGGACAGGTATTTTTCGATGAGCAGTTCTTC. As protein: CASSPGQVFFDEQFF.

In its sample, this clonotype was seen a few times. The V call is TRBV29-1, the J call TRBJ1-2; a possible D gene is TRBD1 (6 bases). Trimming stripped 0 bases from V and 4 bases from J, with 12 bases between. Germline V gene sequence: CDR1 SQVTM, CDR2 ANQGSEA. This CDR3 is built from 14 residues. CDR3 DNA sequence: TGCAGCGTTGAAGATCTGGACAGAGCCTATGGCTACACCTTC. Its translation: CSVEDLDRAYGYTF.

This clonotype was recorded a few times. The chain carries TRBV24-1 and TRBJ2-1; possible D gene TRBD2, 5 bases. The germline V and J ends were trimmed by 1 base and 8 bases, with 11 bases remaining between them. This CDR3 has 14 residues. Germline CDR1 and CDR2: KGHDR and SFDVKD. This chain's CDR3 is CATSDLTSNHEQFF. Written as DNA, the CDR3 is TGTGCCACCAGTGATTTAACTAGTAACCATGAGCAGTTCTTC.

This clonotype was found a few times. A junction end diverges from the germline sequence, so it may reflect a read error. The chain carries TRBV12-3 or TRBV12-4 and TRBJ2-3, with TRBD2 as a possible D gene (6 bases). The CDR3 consists of 15 residues. The CDR3 DNA sequence: TGTGCCAGCAGTGACAAGTCCGGGAGCAGAGATACGCAGTATTTT. This sequence encodes CASSDKSGSRDTQYF.

This clonotype was counted only a few times. The chain joins TRBV4-2 to TRBJ2-5, with 16 bases that match TRBD2. CDR1 LGHNA and CDR2 YNFKEQ come from the germline V gene. V was clipped by 0 bases and J by 4 bases; unmatched bases: 8. The length of the CDR3 is 19 residues. CDR3 coding DNA: TGTGCCAGCAGCCAAGAATGGCAGGGACTAGCGGGAGGGCGAGAGACCCAGTACTTC. Its translation is CASSQEWQGLAGGRETQYF.

There are a few counts of this clonotype. The V gene is TRBV18, the J gene TRBJ2-2, with 7 bases that match TRBD1. The V gene end was trimmed by 6 bases and the J gene end by 1 base; junction bases not matched to a gene: 5. From germline, CDR1 is KGHSH and CDR2 LQKENI. This CDR3 comprises 15 residues. CDR3 region: CASSPGQMNTGELFF. The DNA of the CDR3 is TGTGCCAGCTCCCCGGGACAGATGAACACCGGGGAGCTGTTTTTT.

This clonotype was seen a single time. V is TRBV9 and J is TRBJ2-2, with 7 nucleotides matching TRBD1. CDR1 is SGDLS and CDR2 is YYNGEE in the germline V gene. The CDR3 has 18 amino acids. Trimming cost V 2 bases and J 6 bases; bases outside gene matches: 16. The CDR3: CASSVDRVEFINAGELFF. CDR3 DNA: TGTGCCAGCAGCGTCGACAGGGTAGAATTTATTAATGCCGGGGAGCTGTTTTTT.

The chain recombines TRBV3-1 with TRBJ2-7, with D possibly called TRBD1 or TRBD2 (5 bases each). The germline V gene encodes CDR1 LGHDT and CDR2 YNNKEL (reference sequence). The CDR3 loop spans 13 amino acids. V lost 4 bases to trimming and J lost 3 bases, with 10 bases between them. The CDR3 DNA reads TGTGCCAGCAGCCCCGGGACCCTCTACGAGCAGTACTTC. Translating it yields CASSPGTLYEQYF.

This chain links TRBV7-2 with TRBJ2-3, with no clear D. The V gene's germline CDR1 is SGHTA and CDR2 FQGNSA. The CDR3 consists of 15 residues. V was pared by 8 bases and J by 6 bases, with 21 bases between. This chain's CDR3 is CASCPRFQLSDTQYF. The CDR3 region has the DNA TGTGCCAGCTGTCCAAGGTTTCAGTTATCGGATACGCAGTATTTT.

The rearrangement links TRBV6-1 to TRBJ2-1, with a possible D match to TRBD2 (5 bases). CDR1 and CDR2 (germline): MNHNS, SASEGT. The CDR3 covers 15 residues. V was clipped by 5 bases and J by 8 bases, with 19 bases between them. The CDR3 is CASSQIPTSTDEQFF. CDR3 DNA: TGTGCCAGCAGTCAAATCCCCACTAGTACCGATGAGCAGTTCTTC.

This chain joins TRBV6-1 and TRBJ1-2; maybe TRBD1 (6 bases). Germline CDR1 reads MNHNS; CDR2 reads SASEGT. Trimming stripped 7 bases from V and 4 bases from J, with 19 bases between. This CDR3 comprises 15 residues. This chain's CDR3 is CASIRTEGLSYGYTF. CDR3 DNA: TGTGCCAGCATAAGGACAGAGGGGCTGAGCTATGGCTACACCTTC.

This clonotype was recorded at least ten times. CDR3 residues: CASSADTFYGYTF. DNA for the CDR3: TGTGCCAGCAGCGCCGACACGTTCTATGGCTACACCTTC. The gene calls are TRBV7-9 and TRBJ1-2; D not resolved. Germline CDR1 is SEHNR and CDR2 is FQNEAQ (reference sequence). There are 13 residues in the CDR3. Trimming shortened V by 5 bases and J by 4 bases, and 11 bases separated the two germline ends.

This sequence joins TRBV5-1 and TRBJ1-3, with D tentatively TRBD1 (5 bases). The CDR3 has 14 amino acids. Germline CDR1 and CDR2: SGHRS and YFSETQ. Trimming left V 1 base short and J 3 bases short, with 8 bases between. CDR3 sequence (DNA): TGCGCCAGCAGCTTGTCAGGGTATGGAAACACCATATATTTT. This codes for CASSLSGYGNTIYF. The variable domain in full, completed from reference TRBV5-1 and TRBJ1-3, reads KAGVTQTPRYLIKTRGQQVTLSCSPISGHRSVSWYQQTPGQGLQFLFEYFSETQRNKGNFPGRFSGRQFSNSRSEMNVSTLELGDSALYLCASSLSGYGNTIYFGEGSWLTVV.

This clonotype occurred many times. V usage is TRBV19 and J usage is TRBJ1-1; weak D call: TRBD1 (5 bases). The ends were cut back, 3 bases at V and 4 bases at J, with 6 bases in the middle. Germline-derived CDR1 and CDR2 are LNHDA and SQIVND (reference sequence). The CDR3 length is 12 residues. The CDR3 sequence: CASSMGGTEAFF. CDR3 DNA: TGTGCCAGTAGTATGGGGGGCACTGAAGCTTTCTTT.

The chain combines TRBV5-1 with TRBJ2-5; the D gene is possibly TRBD2 (6 bases). The CDR3 runs 14 residues. V was pared by 4 bases and J by 5 bases, with 15 bases between. CDR1 and CDR2 (germline): SGHRS, YFSETQ. CDR3: CASSRGTAQETQYF. In DNA form, the CDR3 reads TGCGCCAGCAGCCGGGGGACCGCTCAGGAGACCCAGTACTTC.

On this clonotype: Its ends do not fully match the called genes, so a read error is possible. The rearrangement uses TRBV12-3 or TRBV12-4 and TRBJ2-5, with a weak D call TRBD1 (5 bases). This CDR3 spans 19 amino acids. The CDR3 DNA reads as TGTACCAGCAGTTTAAGTGGTGCAGGGTCAACCCTTCCTCAAGAGACCCAGTACTTC. Translated: CTSSLSGAGSTLPQETQYF.

This clonotype came up once. The rearrangement uses TRBV6-2 or TRBV6-3 and TRBJ2-3, with D perhaps given as TRBD1 or TRBD2 (5 bases each). Germline V gives CDR1 MNHEY, CDR2 SVGEGT. This CDR3 has 15 residues. The V end lost 2 bases, the J end lost 6 bases, and 15 bases lay between the germline ends. The CDR3 DNA reads as TGTGCCAGCAGTTACAGTGGGACCTTAAGGGATACGCAGTATTTT. It translates to CASSYSGTLRDTQYF.

The V call is TRBV3-1, the J call TRBJ2-1; TRBD2 agrees at 8 bases. V was clipped by 3 bases and J by 4 bases; unmatched bases: 8. From germline, CDR1 is LGHDT and CDR2 YNNKEL (reference sequence). The CDR3 loop spans 16 amino acids. CDR3 in DNA: TGTGCCAGCAGCCATCCGGGACTAGTGGCTTACAATGAGCAGTTCTTC. Translating gives CASSHPGLVAYNEQFF.